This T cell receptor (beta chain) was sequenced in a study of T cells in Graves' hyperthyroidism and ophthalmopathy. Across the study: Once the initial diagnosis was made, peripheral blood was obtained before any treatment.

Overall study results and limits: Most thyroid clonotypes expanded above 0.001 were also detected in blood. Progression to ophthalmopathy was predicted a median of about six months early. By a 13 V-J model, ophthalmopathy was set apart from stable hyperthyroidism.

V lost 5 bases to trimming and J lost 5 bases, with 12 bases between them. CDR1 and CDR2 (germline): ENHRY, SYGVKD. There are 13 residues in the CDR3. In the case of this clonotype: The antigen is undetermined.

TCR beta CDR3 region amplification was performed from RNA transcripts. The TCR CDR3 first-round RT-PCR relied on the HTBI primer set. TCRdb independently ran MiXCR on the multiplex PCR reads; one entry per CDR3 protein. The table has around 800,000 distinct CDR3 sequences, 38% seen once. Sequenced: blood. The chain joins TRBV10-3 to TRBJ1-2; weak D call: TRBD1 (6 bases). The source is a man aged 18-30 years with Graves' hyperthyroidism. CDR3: CAISIQGSYGYTF. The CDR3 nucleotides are TGTGCCATCAGTATACAGGGCAGTTATGGCTACACCTTC.